This TCR beta chain was captured by sequencing in a study of beta chain features in type 1 diabetes. Findings and limits, study-wide: The naive, central memory and Treg TCRB repertoires showed an apparent similarity that was greater among patients than among healthy donors.

The CDR3 runs to 18 residues. Trimming removed 1 base from V and 0 bases from J; junction bases left unmatched: 9. This clone has only a few counts. Its antigen remains unknown. Every donor provided one heparinised blood draw, which averaged approximately 120 mL. CD4+ cells of the naive, central memory, regulatory and stem cell-like memory types were sorted via CD45RO/CCR7/CD25/CD127/CD95/CD27. Reverse transcribing all isolated RNA meant expressed TCRB transcripts were sequenced. Generated by immunoSEQ multiplex PCR, the TCRdb table keeps only in-frame clones and is missing some. The data hold about 270,000 clones, with around 14% observed a single time.

The sequence was collected from a woman aged 35 to 49 in good health. The V and J genes are TRBV23-1 and TRBJ2-1; 7 nucleotides match TRBD1. TRBV23-1 carries the ORF label, with uncertain function. The specimen was naive CD4+ T cells from blood. As DNA, the CDR3 is TGCGCCAGCAGTCAATGGGCGACAGGGCCAACCTCCTACAATGAGCAGTTCTTC. Its protein product is CASSQWATGPTSYNEQFF.